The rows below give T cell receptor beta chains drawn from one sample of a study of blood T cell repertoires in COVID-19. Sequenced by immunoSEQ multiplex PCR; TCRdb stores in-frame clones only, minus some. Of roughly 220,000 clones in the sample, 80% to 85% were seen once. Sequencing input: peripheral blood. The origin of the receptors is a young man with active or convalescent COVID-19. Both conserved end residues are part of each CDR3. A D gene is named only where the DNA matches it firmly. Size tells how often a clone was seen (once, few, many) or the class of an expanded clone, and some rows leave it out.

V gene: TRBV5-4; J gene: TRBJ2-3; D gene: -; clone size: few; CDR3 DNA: TGTGCCAGCAGCTTGCAGAAGACAGATACGCAGTATTTT; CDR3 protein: CASSLQKTDTQYF
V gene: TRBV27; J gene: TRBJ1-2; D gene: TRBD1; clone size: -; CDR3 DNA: TGTGCCAGCAGTTCCAGGACAGGGGGCGCTGACTATGGCTACACCTTC; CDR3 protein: CASSSRTGGADYGYTF
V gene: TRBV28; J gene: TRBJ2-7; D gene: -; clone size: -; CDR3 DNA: TGTGCCAGCAGTTCGACCGGGACATCCTACGAGCAGTACTTC; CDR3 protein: CASSSTGTSYEQYF
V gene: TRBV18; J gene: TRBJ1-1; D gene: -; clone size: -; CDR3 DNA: TGTGCCAGCTCACCACTTTTTTGGGCCACTGAAGCTTTCTTT; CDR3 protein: CASSPLFWATEAFF
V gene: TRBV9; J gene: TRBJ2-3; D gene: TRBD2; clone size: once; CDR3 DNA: TGTGCCAGCAGCGGCCTAGCGGGGGGCTCGGATACGCAGTATTTT; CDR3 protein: CASSGLAGGSDTQYF
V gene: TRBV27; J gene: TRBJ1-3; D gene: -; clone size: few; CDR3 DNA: TGTGCCAGCAGTGCTCGCAGGGGAGAGAACACCATATATTTT; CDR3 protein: CASSARRGENTIYF
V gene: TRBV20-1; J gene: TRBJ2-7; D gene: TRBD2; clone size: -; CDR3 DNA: TGCAGTGCTAGTGTGAGCGGGAGGACCTACGAGCAGTACTTC; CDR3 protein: CSASVSGRTYEQYF
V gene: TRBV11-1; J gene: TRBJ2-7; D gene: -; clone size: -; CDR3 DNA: TGTGCCAGCAGCCCCCAGTTGGGGGGCTCCTACGAGCAGTACTTC; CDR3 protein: CASSPQLGGSYEQYF
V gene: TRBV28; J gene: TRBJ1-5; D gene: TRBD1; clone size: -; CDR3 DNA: TGTGCCAGCAGTTTTCCAACAGGGGGAACGCAGCCCCAGCATTTT; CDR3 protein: CASSFPTGGTQPQHF
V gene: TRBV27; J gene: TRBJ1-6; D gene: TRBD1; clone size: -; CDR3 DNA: TGTGTCGACAGGGTGATGGGCTCCTATAATTCACCCCTCCACTTT; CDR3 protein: CVDRVMGSYNSPLHF
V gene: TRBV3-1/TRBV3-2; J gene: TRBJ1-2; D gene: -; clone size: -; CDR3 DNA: TGTGCCAGCAGCCAAGGTACAGGAGTGGGCGGCTACACCTTC; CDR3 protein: CASSQGTGVGGYTF
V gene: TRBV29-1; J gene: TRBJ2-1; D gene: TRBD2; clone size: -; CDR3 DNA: TGCAGCGTTGAAGGACTAGCGGGAGCGGCGAGAGAGCAGTTCTTC; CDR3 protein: CSVEGLAGAAREQFF
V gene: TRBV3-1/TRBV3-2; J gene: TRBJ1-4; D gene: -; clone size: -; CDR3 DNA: TGTGCCAGCAGCCAAACACAAAGGACAGAACGTAATGAAAAACTGTTTTTT; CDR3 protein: CASSQTQRTERNEKLFF
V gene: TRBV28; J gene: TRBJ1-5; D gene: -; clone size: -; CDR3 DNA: TGTGCCAGCAGTTTAACTGAAATGGCCCAGCATTTT; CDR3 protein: CASSLTEMAQHF
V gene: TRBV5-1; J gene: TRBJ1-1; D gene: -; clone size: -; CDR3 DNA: TGCGCCAGCAGCTTGGAGAGGGCGAGCACTGAAGCTTTCTTT; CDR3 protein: CASSLERASTEAFF
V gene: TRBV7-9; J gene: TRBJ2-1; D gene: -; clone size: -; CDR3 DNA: TGTGCCAGCAGCCCCTTGGAGGGGCAAGGCCTTGAGCAGTTCTTC; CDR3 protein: CASSPLEGQGLEQFF
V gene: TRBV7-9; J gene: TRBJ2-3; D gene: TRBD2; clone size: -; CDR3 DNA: TGTGCCAGCAGCCCCCGACTAGCGGGAAGGAGGTTAGATACGCAGTATTTT; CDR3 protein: CASSPRLAGRRLDTQYF
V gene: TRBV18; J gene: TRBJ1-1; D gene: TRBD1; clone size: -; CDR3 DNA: TGTGCCAGCTCAACGCTGGACAGGGGGGACACTGAAGCTTTCTTT; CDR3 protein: CASSTLDRGDTEAFF
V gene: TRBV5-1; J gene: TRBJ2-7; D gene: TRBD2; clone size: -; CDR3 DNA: TGCGCCAGCAGGGTCCGGACTAGCGGGAGCTACGAGCAGTACTTC; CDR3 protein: CASRVRTSGSYEQYF
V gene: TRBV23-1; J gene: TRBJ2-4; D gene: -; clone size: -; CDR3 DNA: TGCGCCAGCAGTCAATCTGGGCCGGGAGTGTACAAAAACATTCAGTACTTC; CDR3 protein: CASSQSGPGVYKNIQYF
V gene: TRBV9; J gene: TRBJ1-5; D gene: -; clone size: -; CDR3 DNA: TGTGCCAGCAGCGTGGGCGGGAATAGCAATCAGCCCCAGCATTTT; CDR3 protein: CASSVGGNSNQPQHF
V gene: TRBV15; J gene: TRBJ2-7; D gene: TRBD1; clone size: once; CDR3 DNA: TGTGCCACCTCCGGGACAGGGGAGAGGGAGCAGTACTTC; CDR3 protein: CATSGTGEREQYF
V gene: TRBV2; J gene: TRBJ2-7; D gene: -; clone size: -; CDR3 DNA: TGTGCCAGCACCGCTTGGAGTGCGGACGAGCAGTACTTC; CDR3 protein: CASTAWSADEQYF
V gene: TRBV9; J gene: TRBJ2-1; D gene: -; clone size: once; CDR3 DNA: TGTGCCAGCAGCGCCGCCACAGCGCAGTTCTTC; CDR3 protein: CASSAATAQFF
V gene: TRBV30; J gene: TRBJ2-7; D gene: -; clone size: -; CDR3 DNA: TGTGCCTGGAGTGTAGGTGGAGACTACGAGCAGTACTTC; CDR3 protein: CAWSVGGDYEQYF